Listed below are T cell receptor beta chains from one sample, sequenced in a study of radiotherapy plus CTLA-4 blockade in lung cancer. Data came from immunoSEQ multiplex PCR; TCRdb stores just in-frame clones and leaves some out. Counted here are approximately 28,000 clones, roughly three quarters occurring once; the ten biggest clones make up over 15%. The source material was peripheral blood, sampled from a patient treated with radiotherapy plus ipilimumab. These receptors all stem from a human donor with non-small cell lung cancer that progressed on radiotherapy plus ipilimumab. CDR3s include the opening cysteine and the closing phenylalanine or tryptophan. A D gene is named only where the DNA matches it firmly. Size is stated for part of the rows, as once, few or many counts, or as a class when the clone is expanded.

size: .
J: TRBJ2-1
D: TRBD1
V: TRBV28
DNA: TGTGCCTCCGGGACAGGGGCCTACAATGAGCAGTTCTTC
CDR3: CASGTGAYNEQFF

size: .
J: TRBJ1-4
D: .
V: TRBV15
DNA: TGTGCCACCAGCAGAGATGGGGCGGAACTGTTTTTT
CDR3: CATSRDGAELFF

size: .
J: TRBJ1-3
D: .
V: TRBV6-5
DNA: TGTGCCAGCACCGCCGGAAACACCATATATTTT
CDR3: CASTAGNTIYF

size: .
J: TRBJ2-7
D: .
V: TRBV6-6
DNA: TGTGCCAGCAGTACGACTGCCAGCGAGCAGTACTTC
CDR3: CASSTTASEQYF

size: .
J: TRBJ2-7
D: .
V: TRBV4-1
DNA: TGCGCCAGCAGCCAAGGTTGGTCCGCCTACGAGCAGTACTTC
CDR3: CASSQGWSAYEQYF

size: once
J: TRBJ1-5
D: .
V: TRBV27
DNA: TGTGCCAGCAGCTACGGGACCTCAAATCAGCCCCAGCATTTT
CDR3: CASSYGTSNQPQHF

size: .
J: TRBJ2-3
D: TRBD2
V: TRBV9
DNA: TGTGCCAGCACCCAGAATGCGGGGGACCGCACAGATACGCAGTATTTT
CDR3: CASTQNAGDRTDTQYF

size: .
J: TRBJ2-7
D: TRBD1
V: TRBV15
DNA: TGTGCCACCAGCAGAAGACAGGGTCGGGACGAGCAGTACTTC
CDR3: CATSRRQGRDEQYF

size: .
J: TRBJ2-1
D: .
V: TRBV7-6
DNA: TGTGCCAGCAGCCCTCCGGGCAATGAGCAGTTCTTC
CDR3: CASSPPGNEQFF

size: .
J: TRBJ2-1
D: .
V: TRBV19
DNA: TGTGCCAGTAGTATTCGAGCCCACTACAATGAGCAGTTCTTC
CDR3: CASSIRAHYNEQFF

size: few
J: TRBJ1-1
D: .
V: TRBV9
DNA: TGTGCCAGCAGCGTAGATACAGGGAATAAGGAAGCTTTCTTT
CDR3: CASSVDTGNKEAFF

size: few
J: TRBJ1-5
D: .
V: TRBV9
DNA: TGTGCCAGCAGCACAACGGGGGGGCTTGGTCAGCCCCAGCATTTT
CDR3: CASSTTGGLGQPQHF

size: .
J: TRBJ1-1
D: .
V: TRBV5-1
DNA: TGCGCCAGCAGCTTAGGTGGCGGCTTGGTCACTGAAGCTTTCTTT
CDR3: CASSLGGGLVTEAFF

size: .
J: TRBJ2-1
D: .
V: TRBV5-1
DNA: TGCGCCAGCAGCGAGTACAATGAGCAGTTCTTC
CDR3: CASSEYNEQFF

size: .
J: TRBJ2-2
D: .
V: TRBV7-6
DNA: TGTGCCAGCAGCTCCACGAGGACGGGAAACACCGGGGAGCTGTTTTTT
CDR3: CASSSTRTGNTGELFF

size: .
J: TRBJ2-1
D: TRBD2
V: TRBV4-1
DNA: TGCGCCAGCAGCCCTAGCGGGAGCTCCTACAATGAGCAGTTCTTC
CDR3: CASSPSGSSYNEQFF

size: once
J: TRBJ1-4
D: .
V: TRBV30
DNA: TGTGCCTGGAGTGTACAAAGTGGCAATGAAAAACTGTTTTTT
CDR3: CAWSVQSGNEKLFF

size: .
J: TRBJ2-5
D: .
V: TRBV5-8
DNA: TGTGCCAGCAGCCCTCGTTGGGGGCAAGAGACCCAGTACTTC
CDR3: CASSPRWGQETQYF

size: .
J: TRBJ2-7
D: .
V: TRBV7-2
DNA: TGTGCCAGCAGCCACCCAATCCGGGGGCGCATCTCCTACGAGCAGTACTTC
CDR3: CASSHPIRGRISYEQYF

size: .
J: TRBJ1-1
D: TRBD1
V: TRBV6-6
DNA: TGTGCCAGCAGGAAACAGGGGGCGAACACTGAAGCTTTCTTT
CDR3: CASRKQGANTEAFF

size: .
J: TRBJ1-6
D: TRBD1
V: TRBV5-1
DNA: TGCGCCAGCAGCCGACAGGGATATAATTCACCCCTCCACTTT
CDR3: CASSRQGYNSPLHF

size: few
J: TRBJ1-5
D: .
V: TRBV28
DNA: TGTGCCAGCAGCCCGCTCGACAGTGACAATCAGCCCCAGCATTTT
CDR3: CASSPLDSDNQPQHF

size: .
J: TRBJ2-5
D: TRBD2
V: TRBV7-2
DNA: TGTGCCAGCAGCTTGAGCGGGGGGCAAGAGACCCAGTACTTC
CDR3: CASSLSGGQETQYF

size: .
J: TRBJ2-7
D: .
V: TRBV28
DNA: TGTGCCAGCAGTCCCACCGTCGGGGAGCGCGAGCAGTACTTC
CDR3: CASSPTVGEREQYF

size: few
J: TRBJ2-5
D: .
V: TRBV7-3
DNA: TGTGCCAGCAGCCCCCAAGGGGCCGAGGGGGAGACCCAGTACTTC
CDR3: CASSPQGAEGETQYF

size: .
J: TRBJ2-3
D: .
V: TRBV7-2
DNA: TGTGCCAGCAGTCCATCGGCGGACTCTCGCACAGATACGCAGTATTTT
CDR3: CASSPSADSRTDTQYF

size: .
J: TRBJ2-7
D: .
V: TRBV5-6
DNA: TGTGCCAGCAGTTTCGGTTTGGAGCAGTACTTC
CDR3: CASSFGLEQYF

size: .
J: TRBJ2-1
D: TRBD2
V: TRBV27
DNA: TGTGCCAGCAGTTTCCTCGGGAGGACTAGCGGGACCCTGGGGAATGAGCAGTTCTTC
CDR3: CASSFLGRTSGTLGNEQFF

size: .
J: TRBJ2-7
D: TRBD1
V: TRBV27
DNA: TGTGCCAGCAGTACCGAGGGGGCCCCAGCTTACGAGCAGTACTTC
CDR3: CASSTEGAPAYEQYF

size: .
J: TRBJ2-3
D: .
V: TRBV5-6
DNA: TGTGCCAGCAGCTCGCCGGGGTTGGGGAGACGCACAGATACGCAGTATTTT
CDR3: CASSSPGLGRRTDTQYF

size: .
J: TRBJ2-3
D: .
V: TRBV7-2
DNA: TGTGCCAGCAGCCCGGGGGCCGATACGCAGTATTTT
CDR3: CASSPGADTQYF

size: .
J: TRBJ1-2
D: .
V: TRBV6-5
DNA: TGTGCCAGCAGTCCCTACTATGGCTACACCTTC
CDR3: CASSPYYGYTF

size: .
J: TRBJ1-2
D: TRBD1
V: TRBV7-9
DNA: TGTGCCAGCAGCACCCAACAGGGACAGGGCTACACCTTC
CDR3: CASSTQQGQGYTF

size: .
J: TRBJ2-1
D: TRBD1
V: TRBV27
DNA: TGTGCCAGCCAATTCTTGGGACAGGCAAAGGGCAATGAGCAGTTCTTC
CDR3: CASQFLGQAKGNEQFF

size: few
J: TRBJ2-2
D: TRBD2
V: TRBV5-4
DNA: TGTGCCAGCAGCCCAGGACTAGCGGGAAGGATCGGGGAGCTGTTTTTT
CDR3: CASSPGLAGRIGELFF

size: .
J: TRBJ1-1
D: .
V: TRBV4-3
DNA: TGCGCCAGCAGCCAAGGCACTGGGAGCTTTATGAACACTGAAGCTTTCTTT
CDR3: CASSQGTGSFMNTEAFF

size: .
J: TRBJ2-1
D: TRBD1
V: TRBV28
DNA: TGTGCCTCAGGGGGTAGTCAGGCTTGGGAGCAGTTCTTC
CDR3: CASGGSQAWEQFF

size: .
J: TRBJ1-2
D: .
V: TRBV5-5
DNA: TGTGCCAGCAGCTTGGAAGGGAAGCGCGGCTACACCTTC
CDR3: CASSLEGKRGYTF

size: .
J: TRBJ2-7
D: .
V: TRBV7-2
DNA: TGTGCCAGCAGCTCCAGTCCCTCCTACGAGCAGTACTTC
CDR3: CASSSSPSYEQYF

size: few
J: TRBJ1-2
D: .
V: TRBV6-5
DNA: TGTGCCAGCAGGGGGGACGGCGATGGCTACACCTTC
CDR3: CASRGDGDGYTF

size: .
J: TRBJ1-2
D: .
V: TRBV12-5
DNA: TGTGCTAGTGGCCCCGATGCGAGAGGACGCCAACACTGGGATGGCTACACCTTC
CDR3: CASGPDARGRQHWDGYTF

size: .
J: TRBJ2-1
D: TRBD2
V: TRBV9
DNA: TGTGCCAGCAGCCTCGGGACTAGCGGATACAATGAGCAGTTCTTC
CDR3: CASSLGTSGYNEQFF

size: .
J: TRBJ2-5
D: TRBD2
V: TRBV2
DNA: TGTGCCAGCGCGGGGGACTACCAGACCCAGTACTTC
CDR3: CASAGDYQTQYF

size: few
J: TRBJ2-3
D: .
V: TRBV11-2
DNA: TGTGCCAGCAGCTTCGAGGGAGCTGACACAGATACGCAGTATTTT
CDR3: CASSFEGADTDTQYF

size: few
J: TRBJ1-2
D: .
V: TRBV18
DNA: TGTGCCAGCTCACCTACGACGCAACCCACAGGCTACACCTTC
CDR3: CASSPTTQPTGYTF

size: once
J: TRBJ2-1
D: .
V: TRBV27
DNA: TGTGCCACGCGGCGCGAGGCCTACAATGAGCAGTTCTTC
CDR3: CATRREAYNEQFF

size: .
J: TRBJ2-3
D: TRBD2
V: TRBV18
DNA: TGTGCCAGCTCACCACCGGGACTAGGTATAGATACGCAGTATTTT
CDR3: CASSPPGLGIDTQYF

size: .
J: TRBJ2-3
D: .
V: TRBV7-9
DNA: TGTGCCAGTGGTCGCCGGGCAGATACGCAGTATTTT
CDR3: CASGRRADTQYF

size: .
J: TRBJ2-5
D: TRBD1
V: TRBV2
DNA: TGTGCCAGCAGTGAAATGTGGGGGGACAGGCAAGAGACCCAGTACTTC
CDR3: CASSEMWGDRQETQYF

size: .
J: TRBJ1-2
D: .
V: TRBV7-9
DNA: TGTGCCAGCAGCTTCTTTAATAACTATGGCTACACCTTC
CDR3: CASSFFNNYGYTF

size: .
J: TRBJ1-6
D: .
V: TRBV4-2
DNA: TGTGCCAGCAAGGTGGAGGGGGGGAATTCACCCCTCCACTTT
CDR3: CASKVEGGNSPLHF

size: few
J: TRBJ2-6
D: .
V: TRBV27
DNA: TGTGCCTGCGGTCAGGGGGCCAACGTCCTGACTTTC
CDR3: CACGQGANVLTF

size: .
J: TRBJ1-6
D: TRBD1
V: TRBV5-1
DNA: TGCGCCAGCAGCCCGGACAGGGGTTATTCACCCCTCCACTTT
CDR3: CASSPDRGYSPLHF

size: .
J: TRBJ1-1
D: .
V: TRBV5-5
DNA: TGTGCCAGCAACCTGAACCCGACGGGGGGGAACACTGAAGCTTTCTTT
CDR3: CASNLNPTGGNTEAFF

size: .
J: TRBJ2-5
D: .
V: TRBV2
DNA: TGTGCCAGCAAGGCCAGTCAAACCCAGTACTTC
CDR3: CASKASQTQYF